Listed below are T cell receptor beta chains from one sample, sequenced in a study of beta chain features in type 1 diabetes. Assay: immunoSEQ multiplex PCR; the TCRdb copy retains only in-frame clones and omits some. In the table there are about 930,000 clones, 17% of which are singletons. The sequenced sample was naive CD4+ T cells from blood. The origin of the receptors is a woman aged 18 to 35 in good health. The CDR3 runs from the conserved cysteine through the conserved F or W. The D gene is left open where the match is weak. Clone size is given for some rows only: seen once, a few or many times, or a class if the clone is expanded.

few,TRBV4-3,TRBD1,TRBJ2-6,TGCGCCAGCAGCCAAGCGGACAGGGGATCTGCTGGGGCCAACGTCCTGACTTTC,CASSQADRGSAGANVLTF
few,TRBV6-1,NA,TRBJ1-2,TGTGCCAGCAGTGAAGTGGGATTCTATGGCTACACCTTC,CASSEVGFYGYTF
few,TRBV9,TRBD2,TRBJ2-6,TGTGCCAGCAGCGTAAACCCGAGGACTAGCGGGTCCAGATCTGGGGCCAACGTCCTGACTTTC,CASSVNPRTSGSRSGANVLTF
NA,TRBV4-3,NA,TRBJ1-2,TGCGCCAGCAGCCAAGTCTTGGTTGGGGTTTACTCAACTAACTATGGCTACACCTTC,CASSQVLVGVYSTNYGYTF
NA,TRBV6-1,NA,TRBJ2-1,TGTGCCAGCAGTGTGACGCTTCGACCCTACAATGAGCAGTTCTTC,CASSVTLRPYNEQFF
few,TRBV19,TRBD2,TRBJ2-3,TGTGCCAGTTCCGGACTAGCGGGAGGGCCGGGAACAACAGATACGCAGTATTTT,CASSGLAGGPGTTDTQYF
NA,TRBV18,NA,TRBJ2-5,TGTGCCAGCTCAGCAAGCGAGAGGGAGACCCAGTACTTC,CASSASERETQYF
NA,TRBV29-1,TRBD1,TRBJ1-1,TGCAGCGTTGTTAGGCCCCGGGGCAGGGGGCTTTCGAACACTGAAGCTTTCTTT,CSVVRPRGRGLSNTEAFF
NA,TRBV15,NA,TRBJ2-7,TGTGCCACCAGTCTCGGGGCGTACGAGCAGTACTTC,CATSLGAYEQYF
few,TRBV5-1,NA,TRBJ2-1,TGCGCCAGCAGCCTGGGGCTGTTGAGCTCCTACAATGAGCAGTTCTTC,CASSLGLLSSYNEQFF
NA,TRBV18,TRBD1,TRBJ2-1,TGTGCCAGCTCACCGGGACAGGGGTCAAATGAGCAGTTCTTC,CASSPGQGSNEQFF